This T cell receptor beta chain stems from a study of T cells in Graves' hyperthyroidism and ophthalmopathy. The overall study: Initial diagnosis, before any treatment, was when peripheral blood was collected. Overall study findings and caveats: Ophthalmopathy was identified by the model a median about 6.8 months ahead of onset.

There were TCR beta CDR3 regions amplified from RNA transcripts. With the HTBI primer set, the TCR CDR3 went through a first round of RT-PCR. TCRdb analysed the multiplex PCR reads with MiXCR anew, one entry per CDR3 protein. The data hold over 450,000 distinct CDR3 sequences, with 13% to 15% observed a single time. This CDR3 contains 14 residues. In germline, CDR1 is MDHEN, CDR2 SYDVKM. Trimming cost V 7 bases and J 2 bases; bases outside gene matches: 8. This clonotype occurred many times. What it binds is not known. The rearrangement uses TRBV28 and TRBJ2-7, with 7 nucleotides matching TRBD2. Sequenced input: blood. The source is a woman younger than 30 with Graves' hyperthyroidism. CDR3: CASTLGGRAYEQYF. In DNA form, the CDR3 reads TGTGCCAGCACCTTGGGGGGGAGAGCCTACGAGCAGTACTTC.